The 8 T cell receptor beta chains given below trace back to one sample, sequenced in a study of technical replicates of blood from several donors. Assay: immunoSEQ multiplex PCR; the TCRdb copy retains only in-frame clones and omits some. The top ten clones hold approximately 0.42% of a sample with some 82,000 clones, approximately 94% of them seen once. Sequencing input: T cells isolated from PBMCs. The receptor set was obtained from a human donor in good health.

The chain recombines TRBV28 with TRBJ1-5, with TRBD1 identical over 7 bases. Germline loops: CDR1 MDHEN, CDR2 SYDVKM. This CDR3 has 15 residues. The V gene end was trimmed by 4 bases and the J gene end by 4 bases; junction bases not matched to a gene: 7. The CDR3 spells CASSSGQLINQPQHF. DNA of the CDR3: TGTGCCAGCAGTTCGGGACAGCTCATAAATCAGCCCCAGCATTTT.

In DNA, the CDR3 is TGTGCCAGCAGTGCTGGGACTAGCGGGAGCAATGAGCAGTTCTTC. Its translation: CASSAGTSGSNEQFF. The chain joins TRBV2 to TRBJ2-1; 14 bases fit TRBD2. Germline V gives CDR1 SNHLY, CDR2 FYNNEI. The CDR3 consists of 15 residues. Trimming cost V 4 bases and J 6 bases; bases outside gene matches: 2.

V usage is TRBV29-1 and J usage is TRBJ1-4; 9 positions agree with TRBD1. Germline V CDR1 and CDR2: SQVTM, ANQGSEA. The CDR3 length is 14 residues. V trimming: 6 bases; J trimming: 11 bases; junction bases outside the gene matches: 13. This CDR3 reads CSVRASGQGGKLFF. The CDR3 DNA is TGCAGCGTCCGTGCTTCGGGACAGGGAGGCAAACTGTTTTTT.

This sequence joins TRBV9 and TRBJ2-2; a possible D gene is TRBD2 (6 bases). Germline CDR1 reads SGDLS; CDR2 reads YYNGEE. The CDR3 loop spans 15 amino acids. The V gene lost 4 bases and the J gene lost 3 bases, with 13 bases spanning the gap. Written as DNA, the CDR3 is TGTGCCAGCAGCCCCTGGGACTTGCACACCGGGGAGCTGTTTTTT. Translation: CASSPWDLHTGELFF.

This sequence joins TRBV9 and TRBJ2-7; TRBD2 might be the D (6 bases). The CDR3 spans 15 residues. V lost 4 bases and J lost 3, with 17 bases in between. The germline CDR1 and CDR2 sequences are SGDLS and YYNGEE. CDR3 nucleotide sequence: TGTGCCAGCAGCCCAGCGTACGGGAGAAACTACGAGCAGTACTTC. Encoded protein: CASSPAYGRNYEQYF.

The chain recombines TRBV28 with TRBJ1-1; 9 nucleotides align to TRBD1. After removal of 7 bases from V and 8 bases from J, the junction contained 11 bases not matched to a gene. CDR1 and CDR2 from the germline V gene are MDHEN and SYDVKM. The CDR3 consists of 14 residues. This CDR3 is CASTVTGGSEEAFF. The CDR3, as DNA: TGTGCCAGCACCGTGACAGGGGGTAGCGAGGAAGCTTTCTTT.

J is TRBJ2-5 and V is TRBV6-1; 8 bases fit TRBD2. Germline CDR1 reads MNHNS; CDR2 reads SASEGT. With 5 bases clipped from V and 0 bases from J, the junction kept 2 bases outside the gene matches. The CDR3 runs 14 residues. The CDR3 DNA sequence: TGTGCCAGCAGTTTAGCGGGGTACCAAGAGACCCAGTACTTC. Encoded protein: CASSLAGYQETQYF.

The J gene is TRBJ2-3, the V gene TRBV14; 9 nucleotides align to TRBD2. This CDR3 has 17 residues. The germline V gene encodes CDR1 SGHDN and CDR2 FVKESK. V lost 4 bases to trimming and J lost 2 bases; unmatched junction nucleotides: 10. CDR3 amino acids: CASSRILAGRNTDTQYF. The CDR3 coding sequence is TGTGCCAGCAGCCGCATACTAGCGGGCCGGAACACAGATACGCAGTATTTT.